The 26 T cell receptor beta chains given below trace back to one sample, sequenced in a study of cytotoxic CD8 clonotypes in ibrutinib-treated CLL. The method was immunoSEQ multiplex PCR; TCRdb's version includes in-frame clones alone and lacks a portion of them. The table lists under 75,000 clones, around 68% of them singletons. The source material was PBMCs, sampled after 12 months of ibrutinib treatment. The receptors were gathered from a human donor with chronic lymphocytic leukemia.

The V call is TRBV10-2, the J call TRBJ2-7; 8 nucleotides match TRBD2. Trimming cost V 3 bases and J 4 bases; bases outside gene matches: 8. Germline loops: CDR1 WSHSY, CDR2 SAAADI. CDR3 length: 15 residues. Here the CDR3 reads CASSDRGGGGYEQYF. The CDR3, as DNA: TGCGCCAGCAGTGACCGGGGGGGCGGGGGTTACGAGCAGTACTTC.

This clone showed up just a few times. The CDR3 DNA is TGTGCCAGCAGCTTATATGGGGGAGCCTTATACAATGAGCAGTTCTTC. It encodes CASSLYGGALYNEQFF. The V call is TRBV7-2, the J call TRBJ2-1; D may match TRBD1 or TRBD2 (5 bases each). V dropped 2 bases and J dropped 4 bases, with 15 bases sitting between them. The CDR3 loop spans 16 amino acids. Looked up from germline, CDR1 is SGHTA and CDR2 is FQGNSA.

The chain employs TRBV15 and TRBJ2-7; TRBD1 or TRBD2 may be the D gene (5 bases each). V lost 5 bases and J lost 0, with 14 bases in between. The CDR3 has 15 amino acids. The V gene's germline CDR1 is LNHNV and CDR2 YYDKDF (reference sequence). The CDR3 spells CATSGGVPSSYEQYF. The CDR3 DNA sequence: TGTGCCACCAGCGGGGGAGTCCCGAGCTCCTACGAGCAGTACTTC.

This rearrangement joins TRBV6-5 to TRBJ2-1; D might be TRBD2 (5 bases). V was shortened by 0 bases and J by 6 bases, with 12 bases between the two germline ends. CDR1 is MNHEY and CDR2 is SVGAGI in the germline V gene. The CDR3 runs to 15 residues. CDR3 nucleotide sequence: TGTGCCAGCAGTTACTCCTGGGAGACACTCAATGAGCAGTTCTTC. Translating it yields CASSYSWETLNEQFF.

The gene calls are TRBV20-1 and TRBJ1-2; D remains ambiguous. Germline V lookup: CDR1 DFQATT, CDR2 SNEGSKA (reference sequence). V dropped 3 bases and J dropped 6 bases, with 8 bases sitting between them. This CDR3 spans 11 amino acids. The CDR3 loop reads CSASGPNGYTF. Written as DNA, the CDR3 is TGCAGTGCTAGTGGCCCAAATGGCTACACCTTC.

This clone was seen a few times. The chain has TRBV7-8 and TRBJ2-7, with 14 bases identical to TRBD2. The CDR3 is made up of 16 amino acids. The junction had 7 bases not matched to a gene; V was cut back by 7 bases and J by 2 bases. The V gene's germline CDR1 is SGHVS and CDR2 FQNEAQ. CDR3 sequence reads: CASMIGLAGGPYEQYF. DNA for the CDR3: TGTGCCAGCATGATAGGACTAGCGGGAGGTCCCTACGAGCAGTACTTC.

The chain carries TRBV13 and TRBJ2-2; D gene unclear. This CDR3 is built from 17 residues. The germline V and J ends were trimmed by 5 bases and 2 bases, with 18 bases remaining between them. The germline gives CDR1 PRHDT, CDR2 FYEKMQ (reference sequence). The CDR3 sequence: CASSPLREPTNTGELFF. The CDR3 DNA is TGTGCCAGCAGCCCGCTTCGAGAGCCAACTAACACCGGGGAGCTGTTTTTT.

This clone was seen a few times. The CDR3 coding sequence is TGTGCCAGCAGTTACGGGACGGGACTAGCCAAAAACATTCAGTACTTC. Its protein is CASSYGTGLAKNIQYF. The V call is TRBV6-6, the J call TRBJ2-4; a possible D gene is TRBD2 (6 bases). In germline, CDR1 is MNHNY, CDR2 SVGAGI (reference sequence). V lost 2 bases and J lost 0, with 11 bases in between. The CDR3 totals 16 residues.

The rearrangement links TRBV4-1 to TRBJ2-1; D gene unclear. The CDR3 extends over 16 amino acids. Germline assignment: CDR1 MGHRA and CDR2 YSYEKL. Trimming removed 4 bases at V and 2 bases at J, with 15 bases between. CDR3 in amino acids: CASSLPGAAAYNEQFF. The CDR3, as DNA: TGCGCCAGCAGCCTCCCGGGCGCCGCCGCCTACAATGAGCAGTTCTTC.

The V gene is TRBV27, the J gene TRBJ2-7; possible D gene TRBD2, 5 bases. V dropped 8 bases and J dropped 5 bases, with 16 bases sitting between them. CDR1 is MNHEY and CDR2 is SMNVEV in the germline V gene (reference sequence). There are 13 residues in the CDR3. DNA for the CDR3: TGTGCCAGCCGAGGACTCTACCTAAACGAGCAGTACTTC. Translated, it gives CASRGLYLNEQYF.

V usage is TRBV27 and J usage is TRBJ2-1, with TRBD2 identical over 9 bases. There are 17 residues in the CDR3. Germline CDR1 MNHEY, CDR2 SMNVEV (reference sequence). The V and J ends lost 6 bases and 3 bases, in that order; junction bases with no gene match: 12. The CDR3 protein is CASSKTSGVRYYNEQFF. The CDR3 coding sequence is TGTGCCAGCAGCAAGACTAGCGGAGTCCGTTACTACAATGAGCAGTTCTTC.

This chain connects TRBV4-1 to TRBJ1-1; D not resolved. Germline V lookup: CDR1 MGHRA, CDR2 YSYEKL. The V end lost 2 bases, the J end lost 6 bases, and 19 bases lay between the germline ends. This CDR3 comprises 16 residues. CDR3 in amino acids: CASSQRRTPSESEAFF. Written as DNA, the CDR3 is TGCGCCAGCAGCCAACGGAGGACTCCGTCCGAGTCTGAAGCTTTCTTT.

This clone was seen a single time. V gene TRBV4-2 combines with J gene TRBJ2-7; maybe TRBD2 (5 bases). V gave up 0 bases and J gave up 9 bases, with 18 bases separating them. The CDR3 runs to 15 residues. Germline V gene lookup returns CDR1 LGHNA and CDR2 YNFKEQ. DNA of the CDR3: TGTGCCAGCAGCCAAGATGTGGACCCGTCCCGGGGGCAGTACTTC. This codes for CASSQDVDPSRGQYF.

A few counts support this clone. This sequence joins TRBV11-3 and TRBJ2-3; 7 bases line up with TRBD2. Germline trimming cut 3 bases from V and 2 bases from J; bases unmatched to any gene: 2. CDR1 and CDR2 from the germline V gene are SGHNT and YENEEA. The CDR3 extends over 14 amino acids. CDR3 coding DNA: TGTGCCAGCAGCTTCGGGACTACCACAGATACGCAGTATTTT. It encodes CASSFGTTTDTQYF.

The rearrangement joins TRBV28 to TRBJ2-7; 9 bases are a match to TRBD1. Germline CDR1 MDHEN, CDR2 SYDVKM. Trimming at V came to 4 bases and at J to 6 bases, leaving 7 bases not matched to a gene. The CDR3 extends over 14 amino acids. The CDR3 coding sequence is TGTGCCAGCAGTTCGGGACAGGGTATCGGCGAGCAGTACTTC. Its protein is CASSSGQGIGEQYF.

The sample holds one count of this clone. V and J are TRBV5-1 and TRBJ2-3; 9 nucleotides match TRBD2. Trimming removed 7 bases from V and 6 bases from J; junction bases left unmatched: 12. The V gene's germline CDR1 is SGHRS and CDR2 YFSETQ. The CDR3 loop spans 15 amino acids. The CDR3 is CASSPGLAGSDTQYF. Written as DNA, the CDR3 is TGCGCCAGCTCACCGGGACTAGCCGGATCGGATACGCAGTATTTT.

The rearrangement uses TRBV7-2 and TRBJ2-5; D not resolved. V was pared by 1 base and J by 5 bases, with 14 bases between. This CDR3 comprises 15 residues. Per germline, CDR1 SGHTA and CDR2 FQGNSA. CDR3 loop: CASSLGGLPAETQYF. In DNA, the CDR3 is TGTGCCAGCAGCTTAGGCGGCTTGCCCGCGGAGACCCAGTACTTC. Full variable domain (outside the CDR3, taken from reference TRBV7-2 and TRBJ2-5): GAGVSQSPSNKVTEKGKDVELRCDPISGHTALYWYRQSLGQGLEFLIYFQGNSAPDKSGLPSDRFSAERTGGSVSTLTIQRTQQEDSAVYLCASSLGGLPAETQYFGPGTRLLVL.

This clone has a single count. The rearrangement uses TRBV7-3 and TRBJ2-2; 9 bases are shared with TRBD2. Losses at the gene ends were 5 bases for V and 5 bases for J; bases not matched to a gene: 12. Germline loops: CDR1 SGHTA, CDR2 FQGTGA. This CDR3 spans 17 amino acids. The CDR3 protein is CASSPGRGRAETGELFF. The CDR3 coding sequence is TGTGCCAGCAGCCCCGGCCGCGGGAGGGCCGAAACCGGGGAGCTGTTTTTT.

This clone showed up just once. The chain combines TRBV27 with TRBJ2-5; unclear D gene. This CDR3 is 13 amino acids long. V dropped 4 bases and J dropped 1 base, with 7 bases sitting between them. Germline-derived CDR1 and CDR2 are MNHEY and SMNVEV (reference sequence). CDR3 amino acids: CASSSRTQETQYF. CDR3 coding DNA: TGTGCCAGCAGTTCCCGGACCCAAGAGACCCAGTACTTC.

The chain has TRBV15 and TRBJ2-7; TRBD2 aligns across 7 bases. The V segment lost 4 bases and the J segment 3 bases; nucleotides outside the gene matches: 3. The CDR3 spans 13 residues. Germline CDR1 and CDR2: LNHNV and YYDKDF (reference sequence). Here the CDR3 reads CATSIGLDYEQYF. CDR3 nucleotides: TGTGCCACCAGCATAGGACTAGACTACGAGCAGTACTTC.

The rearrangement links TRBV9 to TRBJ2-5; 10 positions agree with TRBD1. V shed 4 bases and J 6 bases; nucleotides not matched to a gene: 9. The germline V gene has CDR1 SGDLS and CDR2 YYNGEE. The CDR3 is 15 residues long. CDR3 residues: CASSPGTGDIKTQYF. In DNA, the CDR3 is TGTGCCAGCAGCCCCGGGACAGGGGATATCAAGACCCAGTACTTC.

This clone is large by share. The gene calls are TRBV7-2 and TRBJ2-3; D is ambiguous. The CDR3 consists of 14 residues. The germline gives CDR1 SGHTA, CDR2 FQGNSA. Trimming removed 2 bases at V and 1 base at J, with 7 bases between. The CDR3 spells CASSLNSGTDTQYF. The CDR3, as DNA: TGTGCCAGCAGCTTAAATAGTGGCACAGATACGCAGTATTTT.

The chain's CDR3 is CASSRIGGQGAGANVLTF. The CDR3 bases are TGTGCCAGCAGTCGTATAGGGGGACAGGGGGCTGGGGCCAACGTCCTGACTTTC. The chain recombines TRBV28 with TRBJ2-6; 11 bases are a match to TRBD1. Germline CDR1 is MDHEN and CDR2 is SYDVKM. This CDR3 comprises 18 residues. V trimming: 5 bases; J trimming: 2 bases; junction bases outside the gene matches: 8.

CDR3 DNA sequence: TGTGCCAGTAAAGTGGATGCAGGAGTCGGCGAGCAGTACTTC. This sequence encodes CASKVDAGVGEQYF. This chain links TRBV19 with TRBJ2-7, with D hard to call. This CDR3 region has 14 residues. V lost 7 bases and J 6 bases, leaving 19 bases between the germline ends. Germline V gene sequence: CDR1 LNHDA, CDR2 SQIVND (reference sequence).

The chain recombines TRBV25-1 with TRBJ2-1, with TRBD2 matching over 7 bases. Per the germline V gene, CDR1 is MGHDK and CDR2 is SYGVNS. The CDR3 spans 15 residues. V dropped 7 bases and J dropped 10; count of bases not matched to a gene: 16. The CDR3 reads CASTFGLGSGEEQFF. The CDR3, as DNA: TGTGCCAGCACCTTCGGACTAGGGAGCGGTGAGGAGCAGTTCTTC.

This clone was seen only a few times. The chain carries TRBV7-9 and TRBJ2-5; 7 nucleotides match TRBD2. The germline V gene has CDR1 SEHNR and CDR2 FQNEAQ (reference sequence). CDR3 length: 15 residues. The ends lost 5 bases at V and 6 bases at J; junction bases unmatched: 12. The CDR3 region has the DNA TGTGCCAGCAGCCCCACTAGCGCCGCAATACAGACCCAGTACTTC. It specifies CASSPTSAAIQTQYF.